This T cell receptor beta chain comes out of a study of a mutant IDH1 vaccine in newly diagnosed glioma. Study at large: Every participant had undergone radiotherapy, temozolomide, or both before, and most underwent both.

Time point: week 11, during vaccination. In the vaccine, a single dose held 300 ug of the mutant IDH1 20-mer peptide, along with topical imiquimod. Here immunoSEQ multiplex PCR was the method, and the copy in TCRdb shows in-frame clones only, minus some. The sample holds under 150,000 clones, roughly 77% seen once. Germline CDR1 is SGHTA and CDR2 is FQGTGA. This CDR3 is 15 amino acids long. V shed 6 bases and J 11 bases; nucleotides not matched to a gene: 14. Worth noting for this clone: The antigen is unknown.

The chain couples TRBV7-3 to TRBJ2-3; TRBD2 aligns across 10 bases. This receptor was identified in a man between 40 and 49 years old with glioma. The sample in question was PBMCs, obtained from a glioma patient whose treatment included an IDH1 peptide vaccine. CDR3 DNA: TGTGCCAGCAGTTTGTCCGGGACTAGCGCTAATAGGCAGTATTTT. It encodes CASSLSGTSANRQYF. The variable domain in full, with the rest retrieved from reference TRBV7-3 and TRBJ2-3, is GAGVSQTPSNKVTEKGKYVELRCDPISGHTALYWYRQSLGQGPEFLIYFQGTGAADDSGLPNDRFFAVRPEGSVSTLKIQRTERGDSAVYLCASSLSGTSANRQYFGPGTRLTVL.